The entry below describes one T cell receptor (beta chain). J was trimmed by 2 bases and V by 8 bases; bases with no gene match: 5. The germline CDR1 and CDR2 sequences are SGHTA and FQGNSA. The CDR3 spans 15 residues. Sequenced by immunoSEQ multiplex PCR; TCRdb stores in-frame clones only, minus some. Among about 200,000 clones listed, 70% to 85% were seen once. The sample comes from a study of blood T cell repertoires in COVID-19. Individuals drawn from 24 US areas were about 18 to 90 years old. Before being deemed recovered, Cohort 3 donors had two negative PCRs, clearance, or symptom resolution. The sample taken for sequencing was PBMCs or T cells enriched from blood (not recorded which). This receptor was identified in a middle-aged man who had recovered from COVID-19. The rearrangement uses TRBV7-2 and TRBJ1-5, with TRBD1 matching over 11 bases. The CDR3 protein is CASSDRGRGNQPQHF. The CDR3 DNA is TGTGCCAGCTCGGACAGGGGGCGGGGCAATCAGCCCCAGCATTTT.